The T cell receptor (beta chain) described here comes from a study of shared clonotypes between healthy human individuals. For the study at large: With ages of 18 to 49, the donors were two women and a few men.

This CDR3 contains 15 residues. Germline V gene lookup returns CDR1 MNHEY and CDR2 SVGAGI. The V and J ends lost 8 bases and 6 bases respectively, with 20 bases between them. This clone was found once. Libraries were prepared by immunoSEQ multiplex PCR; TCRdb keeps only in-frame clonotypes and omits some of them. The data contain 2 million to 3 million clones, 93% of them singletons. This sequence was found in a man between 18 and 29 years old in good health. Some clones in this sample may be carry-over from other donors' samples. The rearrangement links TRBV6-5 to TRBJ2-1, with D maybe TRBD1 (5 bases). Sequencing was carried out using naive CD4+ T cells from PBMCs. Subset described: CD45RA+ positively selected. In DNA form, the CDR3 reads TGTGCCAGCCGTAAACCCACAGGCCCCCTCAATGAGCAGTTCTTC. It specifies CASRKPTGPLNEQFF.